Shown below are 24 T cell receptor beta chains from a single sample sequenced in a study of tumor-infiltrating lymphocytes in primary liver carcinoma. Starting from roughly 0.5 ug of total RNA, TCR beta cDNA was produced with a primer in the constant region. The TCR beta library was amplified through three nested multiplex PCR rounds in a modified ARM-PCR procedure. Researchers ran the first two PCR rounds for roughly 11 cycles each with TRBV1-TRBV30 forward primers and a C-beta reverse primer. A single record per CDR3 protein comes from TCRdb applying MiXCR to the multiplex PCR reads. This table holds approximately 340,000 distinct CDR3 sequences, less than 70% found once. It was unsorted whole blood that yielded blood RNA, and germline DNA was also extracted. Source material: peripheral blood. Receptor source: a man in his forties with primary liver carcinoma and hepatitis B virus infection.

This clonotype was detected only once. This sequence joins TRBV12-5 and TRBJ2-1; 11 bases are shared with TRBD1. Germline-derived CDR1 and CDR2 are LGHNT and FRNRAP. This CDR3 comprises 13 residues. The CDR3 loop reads CDNGQGAFHEQFF. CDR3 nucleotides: TGTGATAATGGACAGGGGGCTTTTCATGAGCAGTTCTTC.

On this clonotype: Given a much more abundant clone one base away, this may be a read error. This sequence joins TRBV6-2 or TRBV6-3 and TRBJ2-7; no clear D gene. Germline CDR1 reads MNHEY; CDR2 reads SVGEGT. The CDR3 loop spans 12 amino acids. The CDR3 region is CAGSYYSYEQYF. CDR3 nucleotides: TGTGCCGGCAGTTATTACTCCTACGAGCAGTACTTC.

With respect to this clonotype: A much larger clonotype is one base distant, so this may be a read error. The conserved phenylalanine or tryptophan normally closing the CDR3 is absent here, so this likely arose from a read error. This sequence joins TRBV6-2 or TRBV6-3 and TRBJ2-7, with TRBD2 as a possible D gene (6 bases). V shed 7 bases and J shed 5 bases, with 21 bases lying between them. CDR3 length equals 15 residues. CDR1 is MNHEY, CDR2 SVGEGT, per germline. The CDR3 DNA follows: TGTGCCAGCACCCACCTCGTTGCGGGGTCCCACGAGCAGTACTTG. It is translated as CASTHLVAGSHEQYL.

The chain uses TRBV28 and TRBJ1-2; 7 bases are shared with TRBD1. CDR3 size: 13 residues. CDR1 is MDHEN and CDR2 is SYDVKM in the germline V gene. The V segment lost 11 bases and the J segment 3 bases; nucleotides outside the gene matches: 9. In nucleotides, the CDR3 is TGTGCCGGAGTCAGGGGGAGGGACTATGGCTACACCTTC. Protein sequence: CAGVRGRDYGYTF.

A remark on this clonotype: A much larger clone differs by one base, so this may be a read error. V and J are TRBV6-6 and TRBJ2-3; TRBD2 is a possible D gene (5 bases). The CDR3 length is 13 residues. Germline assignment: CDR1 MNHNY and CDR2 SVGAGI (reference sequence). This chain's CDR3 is CVSGPRGTDTQYF. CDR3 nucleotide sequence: TGTGTCAGCGGCCCGAGGGGCACAGATACGCAGTATTTT.

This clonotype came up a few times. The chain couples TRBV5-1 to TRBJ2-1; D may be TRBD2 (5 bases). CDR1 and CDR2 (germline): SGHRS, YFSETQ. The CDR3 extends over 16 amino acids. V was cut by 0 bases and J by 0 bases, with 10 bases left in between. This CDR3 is CASSLDGESSYNEQFF. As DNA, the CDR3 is TGCGCCAGCAGCTTGGACGGGGAGAGCTCCTACAATGAGCAGTTCTTC.

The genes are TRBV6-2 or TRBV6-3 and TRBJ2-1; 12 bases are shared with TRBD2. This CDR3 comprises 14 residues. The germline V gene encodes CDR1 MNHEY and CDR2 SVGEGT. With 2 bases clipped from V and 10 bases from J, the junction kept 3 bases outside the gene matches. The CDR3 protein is CASSYRTSGEEQFF. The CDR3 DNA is TGTGCCAGCAGTTACCGGACTAGCGGGGAGGAGCAGTTCTTC.

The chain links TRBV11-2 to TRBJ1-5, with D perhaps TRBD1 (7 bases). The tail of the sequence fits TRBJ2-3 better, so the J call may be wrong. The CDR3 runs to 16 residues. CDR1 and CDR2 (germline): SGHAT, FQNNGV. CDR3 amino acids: CASSPSGQGGNQPQYF. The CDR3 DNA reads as TGTGCCAGCAGCCCATCCGGGCAGGGGGGCAATCAGCCTCAGTATTTT.

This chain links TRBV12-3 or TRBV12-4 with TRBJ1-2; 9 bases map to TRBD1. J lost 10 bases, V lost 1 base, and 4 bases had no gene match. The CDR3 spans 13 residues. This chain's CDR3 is CASSLGTGADYTF. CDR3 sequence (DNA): TGTGCCAGCAGTTTAGGGACAGGGGCGGACTACACCTTC.

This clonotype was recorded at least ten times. For the CDR3, the DNA is TGTGCCAGCAGTGAGCGGGAGGATAGCCACGAGCAGTACTTC. Its protein product is CASSEREDSHEQYF. The chain couples TRBV12-3 or TRBV12-4 to TRBJ2-7, with 9 bases identical to TRBD2. The junction had 7 bases not matched to a gene; V was cut back by 5 bases and J by 5 bases. CDR3 length: 14 amino acids.

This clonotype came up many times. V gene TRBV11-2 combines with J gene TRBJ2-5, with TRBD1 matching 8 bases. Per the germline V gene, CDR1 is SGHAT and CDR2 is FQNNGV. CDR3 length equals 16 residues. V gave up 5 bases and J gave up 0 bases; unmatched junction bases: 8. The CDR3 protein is CASSPRTGSYQETQYF. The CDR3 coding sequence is TGTGCCAGCAGCCCACGGACAGGGTCGTACCAAGAGACCCAGTACTTC.

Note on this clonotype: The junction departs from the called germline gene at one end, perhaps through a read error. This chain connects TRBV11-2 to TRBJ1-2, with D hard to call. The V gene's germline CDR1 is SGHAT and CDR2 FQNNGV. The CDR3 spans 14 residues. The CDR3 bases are TGTGCCAGCAGCGTGGGTCCATCCCTTTATGGCTACATCTTC. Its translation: CASSVGPSLYGYIF.

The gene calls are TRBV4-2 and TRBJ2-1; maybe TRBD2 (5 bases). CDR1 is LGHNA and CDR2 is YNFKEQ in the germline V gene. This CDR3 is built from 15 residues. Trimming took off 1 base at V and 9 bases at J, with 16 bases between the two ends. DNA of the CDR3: TGTGCCAGCAGCCAAGGGTCCATTACCGAGGGTGAGCAGTTCTTC. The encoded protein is CASSQGSITEGEQFF.

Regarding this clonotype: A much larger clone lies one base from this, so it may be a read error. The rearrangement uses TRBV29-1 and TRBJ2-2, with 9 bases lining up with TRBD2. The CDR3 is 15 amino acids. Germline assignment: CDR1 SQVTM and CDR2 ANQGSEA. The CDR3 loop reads CSVGTSAANTGGLFF. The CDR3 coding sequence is TGCAGCGTTGGGACTAGCGCGGCGAACACCGGGGGGCTGTTTTTT.

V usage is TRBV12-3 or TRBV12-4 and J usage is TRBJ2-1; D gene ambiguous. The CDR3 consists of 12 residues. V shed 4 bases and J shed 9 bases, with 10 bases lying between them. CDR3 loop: CASSSVHSEQFF. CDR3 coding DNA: TGTGCCAGCAGTTCTGTCCACAGTGAGCAGTTCTTC.

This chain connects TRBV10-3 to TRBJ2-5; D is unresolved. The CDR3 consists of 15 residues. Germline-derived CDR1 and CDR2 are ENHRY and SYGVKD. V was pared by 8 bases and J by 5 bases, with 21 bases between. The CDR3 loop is CAISLRWIDLETQYF. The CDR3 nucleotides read TGTGCCATCTCCCTCCGCTGGATCGATTTGGAGACCCAGTACTTC.

The CDR3 sequence: CAWSVMSSEQYF. In DNA, the CDR3 is TGTGCCTGGAGTGTGATGTCAAGCGAGCAGTACTTC. The chain recombines TRBV30 with TRBJ2-7, with no clear D. The germline V gene encodes CDR1 GTSNPN and CDR2 SVGIG (reference sequence). The CDR3 consists of 12 residues. V was pared by 0 bases and J by 6 bases, with 9 bases between.

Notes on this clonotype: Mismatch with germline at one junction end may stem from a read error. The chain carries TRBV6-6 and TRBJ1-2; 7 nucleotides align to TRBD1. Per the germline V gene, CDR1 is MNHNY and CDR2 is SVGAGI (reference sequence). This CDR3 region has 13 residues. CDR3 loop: CASTGTEAYGYTF. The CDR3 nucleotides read TGTGCCAGCACCGGGACAGAGGCATATGGCTACACATTC.

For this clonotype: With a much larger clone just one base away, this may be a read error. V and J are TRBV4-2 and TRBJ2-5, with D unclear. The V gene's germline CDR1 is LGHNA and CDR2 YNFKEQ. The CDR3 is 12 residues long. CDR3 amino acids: CASRQDWGTQYF. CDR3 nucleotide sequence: TGTGCCAGCAGACAAGATTGGGGGACCCAGTACTTC.

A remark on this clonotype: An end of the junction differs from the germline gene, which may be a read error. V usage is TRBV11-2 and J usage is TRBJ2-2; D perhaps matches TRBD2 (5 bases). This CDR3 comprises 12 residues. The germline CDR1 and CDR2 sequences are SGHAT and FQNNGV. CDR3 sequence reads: CASSPPDGELSF. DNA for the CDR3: TGTGCCAGCAGCCCGCCGGACGGGGAGCTGTCTTTT.

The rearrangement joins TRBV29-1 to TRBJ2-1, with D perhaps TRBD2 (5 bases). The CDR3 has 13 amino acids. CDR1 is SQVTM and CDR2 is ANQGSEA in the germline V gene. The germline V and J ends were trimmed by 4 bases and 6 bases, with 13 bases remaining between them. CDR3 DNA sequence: TGCAGCGTTGGAAGGGCCAGCGGCAATGAGCAGTTCTTC. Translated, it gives CSVGRASGNEQFF.

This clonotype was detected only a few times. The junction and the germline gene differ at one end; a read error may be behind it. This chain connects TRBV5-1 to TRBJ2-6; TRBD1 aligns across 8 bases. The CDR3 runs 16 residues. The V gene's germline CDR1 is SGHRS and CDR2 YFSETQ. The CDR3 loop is CASSSGQGTGVNVLTF. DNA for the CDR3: TGCGCCAGCAGCTCCGGACAGGGTACAGGGGTCAACGTCCTGACTTTC. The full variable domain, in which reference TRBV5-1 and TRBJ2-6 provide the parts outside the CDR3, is KAGVTQTPRYLIKTRGQQVTLSCSPISGHRSVSWYQQTPGQGLQFLFEYFSETQRNKGNFPGRFSGRQFSNSRSEMNVSTLELGDSALYLCASSSGQGTGVNVLTFGAGSRLTVL.

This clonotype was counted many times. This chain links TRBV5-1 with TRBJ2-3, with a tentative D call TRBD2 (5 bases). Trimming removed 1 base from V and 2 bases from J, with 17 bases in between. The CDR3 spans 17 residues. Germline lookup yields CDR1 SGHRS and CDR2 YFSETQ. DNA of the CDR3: TGCGCCAGCAGCTTGCGACCAGCGGAGAGATACACAGATACGCAGTATTTT. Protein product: CASSLRPAERYTDTQYF.

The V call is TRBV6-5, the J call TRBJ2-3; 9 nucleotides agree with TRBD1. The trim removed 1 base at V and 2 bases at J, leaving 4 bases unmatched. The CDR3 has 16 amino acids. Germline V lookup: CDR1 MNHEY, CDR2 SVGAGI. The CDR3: CASSYYGTGNTDTQYF. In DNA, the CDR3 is TGTGCCAGCAGTTACTACGGGACAGGGAACACAGATACGCAGTATTTT.